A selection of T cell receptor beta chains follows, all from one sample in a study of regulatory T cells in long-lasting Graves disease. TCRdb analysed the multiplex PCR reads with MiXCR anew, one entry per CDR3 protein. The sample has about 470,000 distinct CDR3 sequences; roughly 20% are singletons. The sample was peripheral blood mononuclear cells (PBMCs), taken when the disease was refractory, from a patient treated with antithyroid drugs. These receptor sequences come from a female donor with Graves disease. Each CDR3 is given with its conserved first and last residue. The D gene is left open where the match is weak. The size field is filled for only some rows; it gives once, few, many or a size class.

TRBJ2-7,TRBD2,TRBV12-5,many,CASGLASSGGYEQYF,TGTGCTAGTGGTTTGGCATCTAGCGGGGGCTACGAGCAGTACTTC
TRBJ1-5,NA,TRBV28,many,CASAGGYVQPQHF,TGTGCCAGCGCCGGTGGGTACGTCCAGCCCCAGCATTTT
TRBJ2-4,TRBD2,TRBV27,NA,CASAPPRTSGRVAKNIQYF,TGTGCCAGCGCCCCACCCCGGACTAGCGGGAGGGTAGCCAAAAACATTCAGTACTTC
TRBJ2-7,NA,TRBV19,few,CASSIDVAYEQYF,TGTGCCAGTAGTATTGATGTGGCCTACGAGCAGTACTTC
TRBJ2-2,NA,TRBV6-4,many,CASSGGANTGELFF,TGTGCCAGCAGTGGGGGCGCGAACACCGGGGAGCTGTTTTTT
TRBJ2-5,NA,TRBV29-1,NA,CSVTTDLQETQYF,TGCAGCGTTACGACAGACCTACAAGAGACCCAGTACTTC
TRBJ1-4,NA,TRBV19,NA,CASSNRVSATNEKLFF,TGTGCCAGTAGCAATCGGGTTTCTGCAACTAATGAAAAACTGTTTTTT
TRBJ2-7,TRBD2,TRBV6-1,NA,CASRLAGKREQYF,TGTGCCAGCAGGCTAGCGGGGAAGAGAGAGCAGTACTTC
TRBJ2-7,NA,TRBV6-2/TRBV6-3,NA,CASRSGTQSSYEQYF,TGTGCCAGCAGATCCGGGACGCAAAGCTCCTACGAGCAGTACTTC
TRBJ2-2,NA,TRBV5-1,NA,CASSSLNTGELFF,TGCGCCAGCAGCTCGTTGAACACCGGGGAGCTGTTTTTT